This T cell receptor beta chain was obtained from a study of blood T cell repertoires in COVID-19. Across the whole study: COVID-19 samples, acute and convalescent, were from the United States, Italy and Spain. T cells, B-cell-depleted T cells, or PBMCs supplied cDNA or gDNA.

One Seattle source followed patients from active infection through their disease course. As originally analysed: Estimates of nucleated cell counts were drawn from the amplification of reference gene primers. This table comes from immunoSEQ multiplex PCR, and its TCRdb copy is limited to in-frame clones, with some not included. V and J calls and clone size are as listed in that table; D and trimming were resolved from the DNA. This sample has 160,000 or so clones, with approximately 81% found just once. Specimen: peripheral blood. The origin of this receptor is a woman aged 50 to 65 with COVID-19, enrolled during active disease.

This CDR3 is CAISQASGGQETQYF. For the CDR3, the DNA is TGTGCCATCTCGCAGGCTAGCGGGGGACAAGAGACCCAGTACTTC. V gene TRBV10-3 combines with J gene TRBJ2-5; TRBD2 matches 10 bases. This CDR3 spans 15 amino acids. Per germline, CDR1 ENHRY and CDR2 SYGVKD. V lost 8 bases, J lost 2 bases, and 8 bases stayed unmatched.